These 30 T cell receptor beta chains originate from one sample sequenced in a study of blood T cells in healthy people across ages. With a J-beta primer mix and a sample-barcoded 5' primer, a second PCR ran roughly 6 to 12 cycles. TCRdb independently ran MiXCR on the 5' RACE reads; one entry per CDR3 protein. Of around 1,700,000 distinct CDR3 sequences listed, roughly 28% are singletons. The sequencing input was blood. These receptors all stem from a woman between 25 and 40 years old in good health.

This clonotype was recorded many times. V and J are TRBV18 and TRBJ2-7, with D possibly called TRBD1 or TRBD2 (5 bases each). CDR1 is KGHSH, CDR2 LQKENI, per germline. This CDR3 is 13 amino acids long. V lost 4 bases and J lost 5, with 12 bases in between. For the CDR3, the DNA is TGTGCCAGCTCACGAAGTGGGGGTGACGAGCAGTACTTC. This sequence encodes CASSRSGGDEQYF.

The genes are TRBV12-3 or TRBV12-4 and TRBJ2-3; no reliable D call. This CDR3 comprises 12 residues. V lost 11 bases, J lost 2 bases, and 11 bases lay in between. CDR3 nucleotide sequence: TGTGCCGTAGATCGGAACACAGATACGCAGTATTTT. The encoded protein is CAVDRNTDTQYF.

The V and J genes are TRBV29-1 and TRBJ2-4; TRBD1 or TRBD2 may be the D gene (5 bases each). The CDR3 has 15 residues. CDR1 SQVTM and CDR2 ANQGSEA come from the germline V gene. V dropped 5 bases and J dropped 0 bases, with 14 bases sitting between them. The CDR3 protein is CSVIRDHLAKNIQYF. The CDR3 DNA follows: TGCAGCGTTATCCGGGACCACCTAGCCAAAAACATTCAGTACTTC.

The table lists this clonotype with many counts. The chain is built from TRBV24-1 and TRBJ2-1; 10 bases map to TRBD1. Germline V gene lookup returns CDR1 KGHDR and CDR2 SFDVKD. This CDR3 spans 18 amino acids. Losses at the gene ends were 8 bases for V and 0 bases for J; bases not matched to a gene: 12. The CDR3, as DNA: TGTGCCACCATGAAGACAGGGGGCTACTTCTTCTCCTACAATGAGCAGTTCTTC. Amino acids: CATMKTGGYFFSYNEQFF.

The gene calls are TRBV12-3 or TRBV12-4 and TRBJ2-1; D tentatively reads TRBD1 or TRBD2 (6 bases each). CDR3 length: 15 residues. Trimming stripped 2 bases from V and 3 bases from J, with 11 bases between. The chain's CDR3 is CASSLKGGIYNEQFF. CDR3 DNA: TGTGCCAGCAGTTTAAAGGGGGGAATCTACAATGAGCAGTTCTTC.

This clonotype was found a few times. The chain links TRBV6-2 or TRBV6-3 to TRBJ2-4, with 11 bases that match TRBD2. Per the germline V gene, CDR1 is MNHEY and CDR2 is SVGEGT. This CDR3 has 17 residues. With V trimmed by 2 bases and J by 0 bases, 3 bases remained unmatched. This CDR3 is CASSYGTSGLAKNIQYF. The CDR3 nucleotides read TGTGCCAGCAGTTACGGGACTAGCGGATTAGCCAAAAACATTCAGTACTTC.

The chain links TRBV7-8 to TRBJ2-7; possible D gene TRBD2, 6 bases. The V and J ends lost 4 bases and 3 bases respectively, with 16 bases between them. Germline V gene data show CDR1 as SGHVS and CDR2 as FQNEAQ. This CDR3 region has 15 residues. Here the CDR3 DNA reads TGTGCCAGCAGCTGGGAAAGCGGGCCGTACTACGAGCAGTACTTC. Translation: CASSWESGPYYEQYF.

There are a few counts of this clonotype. CDR3 DNA sequence: TGTGCCAGTAGGTGGAGGGTGGACGGGGCCAACGTCCTGACTTTC. It specifies CASRWRVDGANVLTF. The chain employs TRBV19 and TRBJ2-6; a possible D gene is TRBD2 (6 bases). The CDR3 consists of 15 residues. Per germline, CDR1 LNHDA and CDR2 SQIVND (reference sequence). Trimming took off 6 bases at V and 4 bases at J, with 13 bases between the two ends.

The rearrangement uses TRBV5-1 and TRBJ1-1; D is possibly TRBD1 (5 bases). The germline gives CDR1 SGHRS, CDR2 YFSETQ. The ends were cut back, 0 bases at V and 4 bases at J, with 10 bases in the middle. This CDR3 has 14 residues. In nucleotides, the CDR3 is TGCGCCAGCAGCTTGGGGGACGGGGTCACTGAAGCTTTCTTT. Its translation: CASSLGDGVTEAFF.

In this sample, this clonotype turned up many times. The CDR3 bases are TGTGCCGCGCAGGGATTAACCTACGAGCAGTACTTC. This codes for CAAQGLTYEQYF. The chain employs TRBV10-3 and TRBJ2-7, with D tentatively TRBD1 (5 bases). The CDR3 has 12 amino acids. Germline loops: CDR1 ENHRY, CDR2 SYGVKD. Trimming left V 11 bases short and J 2 bases short, with 13 bases between.

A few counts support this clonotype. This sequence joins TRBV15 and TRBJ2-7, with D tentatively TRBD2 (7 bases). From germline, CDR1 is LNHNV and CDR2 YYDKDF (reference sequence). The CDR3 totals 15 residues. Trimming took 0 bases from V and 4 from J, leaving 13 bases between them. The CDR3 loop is CATSREGGGQYEQYF. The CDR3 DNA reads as TGTGCCACCAGCAGAGAGGGGGGGGGCCAATACGAGCAGTACTTC.

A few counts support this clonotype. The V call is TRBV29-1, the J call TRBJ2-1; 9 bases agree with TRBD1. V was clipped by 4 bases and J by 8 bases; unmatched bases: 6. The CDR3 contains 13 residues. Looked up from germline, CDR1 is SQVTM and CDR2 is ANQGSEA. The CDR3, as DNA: TGCAGCGTTGTGTGGGACAGGGTGGATGAGCAGTTCTTC. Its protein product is CSVVWDRVDEQFF.

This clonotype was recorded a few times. This CDR3 is CASSLPPRQGGSYGYTF. DNA of the CDR3: TGTGCCAGCAGTTTGCCCCCCCGGCAGGGTGGGAGCTATGGCTACACCTTC. The chain uses TRBV28 and TRBJ1-2, with D possibly matching TRBD1 (5 bases). The CDR3 sequence is 17 residues long. Germline loops: CDR1 MDHEN, CDR2 SYDVKM. Trimming left V 3 bases short and J 4 bases short, with 21 bases between.

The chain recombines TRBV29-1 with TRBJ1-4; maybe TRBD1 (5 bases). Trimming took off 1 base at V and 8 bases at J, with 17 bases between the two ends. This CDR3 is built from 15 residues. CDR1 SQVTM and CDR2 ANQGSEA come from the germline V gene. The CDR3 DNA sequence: TGCAGCGTTGAAGTGTTTGGAGGGGCCCAAGAAAAACTGTTTTTT. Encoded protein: CSVEVFGGAQEKLFF.

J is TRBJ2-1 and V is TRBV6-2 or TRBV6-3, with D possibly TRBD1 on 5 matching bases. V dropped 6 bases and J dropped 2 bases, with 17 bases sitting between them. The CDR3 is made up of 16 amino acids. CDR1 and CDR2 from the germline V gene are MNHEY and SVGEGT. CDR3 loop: CASREQDRTTYNEQFF. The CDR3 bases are TGTGCCAGCAGAGAACAAGACAGAACTACCTACAATGAGCAGTTCTTC.

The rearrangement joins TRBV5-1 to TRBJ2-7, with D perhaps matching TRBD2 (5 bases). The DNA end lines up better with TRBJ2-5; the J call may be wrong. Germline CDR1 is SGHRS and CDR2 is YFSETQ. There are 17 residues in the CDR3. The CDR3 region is CASNSQLVLGIGETQYF. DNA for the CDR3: TGCGCCAGCAACTCCCAGCTCGTTCTCGGGATTGGAGAGACCCAGTACTTC.

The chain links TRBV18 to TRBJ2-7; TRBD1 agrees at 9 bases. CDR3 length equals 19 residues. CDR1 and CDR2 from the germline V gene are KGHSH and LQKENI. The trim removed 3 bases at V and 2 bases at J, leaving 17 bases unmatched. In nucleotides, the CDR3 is TGTGCCAGCTCACCTGTGATGCCGGGACAGGGACTGACAACCTACGAGCAGTACTTC. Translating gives CASSPVMPGQGLTTYEQYF.

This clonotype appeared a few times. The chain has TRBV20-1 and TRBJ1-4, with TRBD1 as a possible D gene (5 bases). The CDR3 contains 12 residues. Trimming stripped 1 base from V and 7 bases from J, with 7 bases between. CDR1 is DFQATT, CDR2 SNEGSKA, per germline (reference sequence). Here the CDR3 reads CSARARGEKLFF. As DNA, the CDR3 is TGCAGTGCTAGAGCAAGGGGTGAAAAACTGTTTTTT.

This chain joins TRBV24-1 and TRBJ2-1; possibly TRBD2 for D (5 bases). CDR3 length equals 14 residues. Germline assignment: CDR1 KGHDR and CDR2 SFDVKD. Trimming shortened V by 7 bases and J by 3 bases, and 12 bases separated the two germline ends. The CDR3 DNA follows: TGTGCCACCAGGGAGCGGAGTATCTACAATGAGCAGTTCTTC. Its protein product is CATRERSIYNEQFF.

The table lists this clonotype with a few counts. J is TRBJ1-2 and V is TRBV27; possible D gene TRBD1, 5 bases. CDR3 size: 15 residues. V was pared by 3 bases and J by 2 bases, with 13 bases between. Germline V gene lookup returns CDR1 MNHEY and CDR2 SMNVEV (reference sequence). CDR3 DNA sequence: TGTGCCAGCAGTTTGGAGCCAGGGAAGAACTATGGCTACACCTTC. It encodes CASSLEPGKNYGYTF.

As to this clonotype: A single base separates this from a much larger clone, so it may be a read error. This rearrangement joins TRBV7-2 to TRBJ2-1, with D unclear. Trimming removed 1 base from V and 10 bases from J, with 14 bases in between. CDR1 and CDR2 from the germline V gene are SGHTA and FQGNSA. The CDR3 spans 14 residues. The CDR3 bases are TGTGCCAGCAGCTTAGTCCCTGCCTCTTACGAGCAGTTCTTC. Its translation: CASSLVPASYEQFF.

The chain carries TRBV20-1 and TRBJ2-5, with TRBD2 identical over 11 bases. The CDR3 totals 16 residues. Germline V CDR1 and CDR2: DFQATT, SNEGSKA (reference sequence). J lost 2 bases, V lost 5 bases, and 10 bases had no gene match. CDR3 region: CSAWAAGTSGQETQYF. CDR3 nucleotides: TGCAGTGCTTGGGCCGCTGGGACTAGCGGTCAAGAGACCCAGTACTTC.

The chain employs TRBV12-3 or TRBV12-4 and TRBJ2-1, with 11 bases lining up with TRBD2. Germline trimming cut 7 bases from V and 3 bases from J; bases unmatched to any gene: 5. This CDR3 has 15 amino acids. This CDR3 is CASIFLAGGYNEQFF. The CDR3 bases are TGTGCCAGCATCTTTCTAGCGGGGGGCTACAATGAGCAGTTCTTC.

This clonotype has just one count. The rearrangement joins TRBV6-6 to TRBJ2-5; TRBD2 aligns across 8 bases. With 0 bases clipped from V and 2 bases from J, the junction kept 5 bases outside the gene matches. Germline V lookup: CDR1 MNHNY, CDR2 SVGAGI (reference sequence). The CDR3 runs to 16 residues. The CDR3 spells CASSYSVLAVQETQYF. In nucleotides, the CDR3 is TGTGCCAGCAGTTACTCGGTACTAGCGGTACAAGAGACCCAGTACTTC.

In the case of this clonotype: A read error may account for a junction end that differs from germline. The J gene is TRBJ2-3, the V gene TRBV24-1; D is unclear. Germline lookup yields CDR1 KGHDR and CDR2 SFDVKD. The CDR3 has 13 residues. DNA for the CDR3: TGTGCCACCGGTGAAAAAACGGGAGATACGCAGTATTTT. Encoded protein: CATGEKTGDTQYF.

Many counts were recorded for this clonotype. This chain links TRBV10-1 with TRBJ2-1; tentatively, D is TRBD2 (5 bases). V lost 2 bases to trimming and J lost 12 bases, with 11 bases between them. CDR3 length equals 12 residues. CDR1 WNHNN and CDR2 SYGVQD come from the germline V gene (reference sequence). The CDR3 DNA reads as TGCGCCAGCAGTGAGGTTCGGGGTAGGCAGTTCTTC. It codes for CASSEVRGRQFF.

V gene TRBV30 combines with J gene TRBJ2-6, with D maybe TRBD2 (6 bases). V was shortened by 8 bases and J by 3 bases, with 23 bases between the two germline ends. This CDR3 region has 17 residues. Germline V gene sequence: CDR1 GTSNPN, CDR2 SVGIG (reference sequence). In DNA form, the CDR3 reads TGTGCCGGTCTGTGGGACTTCCCGGACCTTGGGGCCAACGTCCTGACTTTC. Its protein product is CAGLWDFPDLGANVLTF.

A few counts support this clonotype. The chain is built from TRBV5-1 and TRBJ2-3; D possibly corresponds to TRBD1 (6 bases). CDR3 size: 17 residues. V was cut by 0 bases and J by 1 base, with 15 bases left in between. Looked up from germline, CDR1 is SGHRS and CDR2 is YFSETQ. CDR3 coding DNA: TGCGCCAGCAGCTTGGAGTCCCCGGGACAAGGCACAGATACGCAGTATTTT. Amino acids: CASSLESPGQGTDTQYF.

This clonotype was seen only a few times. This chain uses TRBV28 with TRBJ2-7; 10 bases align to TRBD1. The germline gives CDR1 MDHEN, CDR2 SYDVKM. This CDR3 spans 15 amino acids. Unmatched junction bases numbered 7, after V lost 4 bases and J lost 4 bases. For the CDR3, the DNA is TGTGCCAGCAGTTCGCCGGGACAGGGGAGGTACGAGCAGTACTTC. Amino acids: CASSSPGQGRYEQYF.

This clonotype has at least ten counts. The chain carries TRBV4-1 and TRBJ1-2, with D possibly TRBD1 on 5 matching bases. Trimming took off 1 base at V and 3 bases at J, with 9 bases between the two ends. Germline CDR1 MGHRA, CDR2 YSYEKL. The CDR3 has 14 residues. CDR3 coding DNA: TGCGCCAGCAGCCAAGGCGCCAGGGACTATGGCTACACCTTC. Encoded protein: CASSQGARDYGYTF.